Each of the 23 T cell receptor beta chains below was sequenced from the same sample in a study of PD-1 blockade in classical Hodgkin lymphoma. Time point in this sample: cycle 4 day 1 (C4D1), after less than seven weeks of nivolumab. Every patient was affected by relapse after autologous stem cell transplantation, while exposure to brentuximab vedotin was not uniform. This table comes from immunoSEQ multiplex PCR, and its TCRdb copy is limited to in-frame clones, with some not included. Of tens of thousands of clones listed, over 75% were seen once; the top ten hold over 7.5%. Sequences were derived from peripheral blood mononuclear cells (PBMCs), sampled before the fourth cycle of nivolumab. Receptor source: a human donor with classical Hodgkin lymphoma.

The CDR3 reads CASSTSGGAYNEQFF. The CDR3 DNA is TGTGCCAGCTCGACTAGCGGGGGGGCGTACAATGAGCAGTTCTTC. The chain links TRBV2 to TRBJ2-1, with 14 positions matching TRBD2. The CDR3 totals 15 residues. CDR1 SNHLY and CDR2 FYNNEI come from the germline V gene. The V gene end was trimmed by 8 bases and the J gene end by 4 bases; junction bases not matched to a gene: 4.

J is TRBJ2-2 and V is TRBV4-2; TRBD1 agrees at 10 bases. Per the germline V gene, CDR1 is LGHNA and CDR2 is YNFKEQ. The CDR3 is 18 amino acids. V trimming: 0 bases; J trimming: 9 bases; junction bases outside the gene matches: 13. CDR3 DNA: TGTGCCAGCAGCCAAGATGGCGGAGGGACAGGGGCCTACTGGGAGCTGTTTTTT. Translation: CASSQDGGGTGAYWELFF.

This chain links TRBV7-9 with TRBJ2-3, with 9 bases aligning to TRBD2. The CDR3 contains 15 residues. Per germline, CDR1 SEHNR and CDR2 FQNEAQ (reference sequence). V shed 5 bases, J shed 9 bases, and the junction held 12 bases outside the gene matches. CDR3 sequence reads: CASSEEAGGPGTQYF. DNA of the CDR3: TGTGCCAGCAGCGAGGAGGCGGGAGGGCCGGGGACGCAGTATTTT.

In the case of this clone: The junction departs from germline at one end; a sequencing error may be responsible. V usage is TRBV7-7 and J usage is TRBJ2-2; 8 bases agree with TRBD1. Germline V gives CDR1 SSHAT, CDR2 FNYEAQ (reference sequence). There are 14 residues in the CDR3. The DNA of the CDR3 is TGTGCTAGCAGCCCCCGGACAGGGACCGGGGAGCTGTTTTTT. Encoded protein: CASSPRTGTGELFF.

The rearrangement joins TRBV19 to TRBJ2-7; no clear D. Per germline, CDR1 LNHDA and CDR2 SQIVND (reference sequence). With 0 bases removed from V and 7 bases from J, the gap between germline ends came to 10 bases. The CDR3 totals 13 residues. The CDR3 region is CASSIESELEQYF. The CDR3 DNA sequence: TGTGCCAGTAGTATAGAATCAGAGCTGGAGCAGTACTTC.

The rearrangement links TRBV19 to TRBJ2-3, with TRBD2 matching 9 bases. CDR1 is LNHDA, CDR2 SQIVND, per germline (reference sequence). The CDR3 has 16 amino acids. Trimming at V came to 8 bases and at J to 2 bases, leaving 11 bases not matched to a gene. CDR3 loop: CASREGLAGITDTQYF. The CDR3 DNA reads as TGTGCCAGTCGGGAGGGGCTAGCGGGGATCACAGATACGCAGTATTTT.

This clone was seen once. V and J are TRBV5-1 and TRBJ2-5; D ambiguous. Germline CDR1 and CDR2: SGHRS and YFSETQ. The CDR3 length is 12 residues. Trimming stripped 0 bases from V and 5 bases from J, with 5 bases between. CDR3 nucleotides: TGCGCCAGCAGCTTGGATTGGGAGACCCAGTACTTC. Protein product: CASSLDWETQYF. The variable domain in full, completed from reference TRBV5-1 and TRBJ2-5, reads KAGVTQTPRYLIKTRGQQVTLSCSPISGHRSVSWYQQTPGQGLQFLFEYFSETQRNKGNFPGRFSGRQFSNSRSEMNVSTLELGDSALYLCASSLDWETQYFGPGTRLLVL.

V is TRBV6-5 and J is TRBJ2-2, with 7 bases lining up with TRBD1. The junction had 5 bases not matched to a gene; V was cut back by 3 bases and J by 4 bases. The CDR3 length is 15 residues. Germline V CDR1 and CDR2: MNHEY, SVGAGI. CDR3 amino acids: CASSYDRDATGELFF. The DNA for the CDR3 is TGTGCCAGCAGTTATGACAGGGATGCCACCGGGGAGCTGTTTTTT.

The chain is built from TRBV5-1 and TRBJ2-7, with D possibly being TRBD1 (5 bases). The germline gives CDR1 SGHRS, CDR2 YFSETQ. The CDR3 runs 13 residues. The germline V and J ends were trimmed by 4 bases and 6 bases, with 14 bases remaining between them. The CDR3 region has the DNA TGCGCCAGCAGCCCATGGGGCACGTCCGAGCAGTACTTC. The encoded protein is CASSPWGTSEQYF.

Many counts were recorded for this clone. The chain is built from TRBV30 and TRBJ1-5; TRBD1 might be the D (6 bases). V lost 3 bases and J 4 bases, leaving 10 bases between the germline ends. The length of the CDR3 is 13 residues. Per the germline V gene, CDR1 is GTSNPN and CDR2 is SVGIG (reference sequence). The CDR3 reads CAWRTGFNQPQHF. In DNA form, the CDR3 reads TGTGCCTGGAGGACAGGTTTTAATCAGCCCCAGCATTTT.

V usage is TRBV28 and J usage is TRBJ1-2, with D possibly matching TRBD1 (6 bases). The CDR3 loop spans 17 amino acids. Germline V gene data show CDR1 as MDHEN and CDR2 as SYDVKM. Trimming took off 2 bases at V and 1 base at J, with 17 bases between the two ends. CDR3 sequence: CASSLVGGTGGNYGYTF. The CDR3 DNA follows: TGTGCCAGCAGTTTAGTAGGGGGGACCGGGGGTAACTATGGCTACACCTTC.

The chain combines TRBV5-1 with TRBJ2-2, with D hard to call. CDR1 and CDR2 (germline): SGHRS, YFSETQ. The V and J ends lost 0 bases and 7 bases respectively, with 4 bases between them. The CDR3 runs to 12 residues. CDR3 region: CASSLVVGELFF. Written as DNA, the CDR3 is TGCGCCAGCAGCTTGGTTGTCGGGGAGCTGTTTTTT. Full variable domain (rest looked up from reference TRBV5-1 and TRBJ2-2): KAGVTQTPRYLIKTRGQQVTLSCSPISGHRSVSWYQQTPGQGLQFLFEYFSETQRNKGNFPGRFSGRQFSNSRSEMNVSTLELGDSALYLCASSLVVGELFFGEGSRLTVL.

The chain carries TRBV28 and TRBJ1-5, with unresolved D. Trimming removed 5 bases from V and 3 bases from J, with 11 bases in between. The CDR3 is 14 amino acids. Germline V gene sequence: CDR1 MDHEN, CDR2 SYDVKM. CDR3 DNA: TGTGCCAGCAGTCTGACACCTTTCAATCAGCCCCAGCATTTT. It yields the protein CASSLTPFNQPQHF.

The chain uses TRBV30 and TRBJ2-5; D gene uncertain. The germline gives CDR1 GTSNPN, CDR2 SVGIG (reference sequence). V lost 3 bases and J 7 bases, leaving 15 bases between the germline ends. CDR3 length: 13 amino acids. The CDR3 region has the DNA TGTGCCTGGAGAAATAATAGCTGGGGGACCCAGTACTTC. It specifies CAWRNNSWGTQYF.

V and J are TRBV18 and TRBJ2-7; D remains ambiguous. V was cut by 3 bases and J by 7 bases, with 10 bases left in between. Germline CDR1 reads KGHSH; CDR2 reads LQKENI. The CDR3 extends over 12 amino acids. The CDR3 DNA reads as TGTGCCAGCTCACCGCGAGGTGAGGAGCAGTACTTC. Translation: CASSPRGEEQYF.

This clone showed up just once. J is TRBJ2-7 and V is TRBV6-5; TRBD2 agrees at 12 bases. The germline V gene has CDR1 MNHEY and CDR2 SVGAGI. The CDR3 has 15 residues. Trimming removed 5 bases from V and 1 base from J; junction bases left unmatched: 3. The DNA of the CDR3 is TGTGCCAGCAGTCCTAGCGGGGGGGGGTCCTACGAGCAGTACTTC. Amino acids: CASSPSGGGSYEQYF.

This chain connects TRBV6-6 to TRBJ1-2, with unresolved D. The V gene's germline CDR1 is MNHNY and CDR2 SVGAGI (reference sequence). V was pared by 10 bases and J by 0 bases, with 6 bases between. The CDR3 loop spans 11 amino acids. The DNA for the CDR3 is TGTGCCAACAAAGCTAACTATGGCTACACCTTC. It translates to CANKANYGYTF.

The sample holds a few counts of this clone. The V call is TRBV4-1, the J call TRBJ2-2; D might be TRBD2 (6 bases). The CDR3 contains 17 residues. Germline-derived CDR1 and CDR2 are MGHRA and YSYEKL. The V end lost 3 bases, the J end lost 1 base, and 15 bases lay between the germline ends. Written as DNA, the CDR3 is TGCGCCAGCAGCCAGGGGACTTCCTTGGGGAACACCGGGGAGCTGTTTTTT. Translation gives CASSQGTSLGNTGELFF.

The chain recombines TRBV12-5 with TRBJ2-1, with 10 bases that match TRBD2. V dropped 6 bases and J dropped 8; count of bases not matched to a gene: 10. The CDR3 has 15 residues. CDR1 is LGHNT, CDR2 FRNRAP, per germline. CDR3 in amino acids: CASGQGLAGGYEQFF. The CDR3 DNA reads as TGTGCTAGTGGCCAGGGATTAGCGGGAGGCTATGAGCAGTTCTTC. The whole variable domain, remainder taken from reference TRBV12-5 and TRBJ2-1, is DARVTQTPRHKVTEMGQEVTMRCQPILGHNTVFWYRQTMMQGLELLAYFRNRAPLDDSGMPKDRFSAEMPDATLATLKIQPSEPRDSAVYFCASGQGLAGGYEQFFGPGTRLTVL.

This chain uses TRBV28 with TRBJ1-3; D is undetermined. V was pared by 6 bases and J by 1 base, with 10 bases between. Germline CDR1 is MDHEN and CDR2 is SYDVKM. This CDR3 has 14 residues. The CDR3 sequence: CASRDLLSGNTIYF. DNA for the CDR3: TGTGCCAGCAGAGACCTCTTATCTGGAAACACCATATATTTT.

The chain uses TRBV28 and TRBJ1-4; TRBD1 agrees at 7 bases. From germline, CDR1 is MDHEN and CDR2 SYDVKM. This CDR3 is built from 16 residues. The junction had 14 bases not matched to a gene; V was cut back by 3 bases and J by 10 bases. The CDR3 DNA sequence: TGTGCCAGCAGTTTGCCTTCCAGGGGGAACGATGGAAAACTGTTTTTT. As protein: CASSLPSRGNDGKLFF.

The V call is TRBV5-6, the J call TRBJ2-5, with 9 bases fitting TRBD1. After removal of 5 bases from V and 5 bases from J, the junction contained 10 bases not matched to a gene. There are 15 residues in the CDR3. Germline V gene lookup returns CDR1 SGHDT and CDR2 YYEEEE. The DNA of the CDR3 is TGTGCCAGCAGAGACCGGGACAGGGAGATTGAGACCCAGTACTTC. This codes for CASRDRDREIETQYF.

This clone showed up just once. V is TRBV5-8 and J is TRBJ1-1, with TRBD1 matching over 7 bases. With 0 bases clipped from V and 1 base from J, the junction kept 3 bases outside the gene matches. Germline CDR1 SGHTS, CDR2 YDEGEE. The CDR3 consists of 15 residues. CDR3 nucleotides: TGTGCCAGCAGCTTGGCCTGGACAGGGAACACTGAAGCTTTCTTT. Protein product: CASSLAWTGNTEAFF.